The present T cell receptor (beta chain) was sequenced within a study of shared clonotypes between healthy human individuals (dated by TCRdb to about 2020). A note on the overall study: A couple of women and a few men aged 18 to 49 years were included in the cohort. To increase sequencing depth and limit assay-specific biases, TCR repertoire library preparation and sequencing were carried out by different laboratories using diverse techniques. Per donor, leukapheresis produced somewhere between about 0.9 and 10 billion PBMCs. For each donor, CD4 naive and CD4 memory were each given three plates, CD8 naive was given two plates, and CD8 memory was given one plate. Blood TCR repertoires of a handful of healthy adults were deeply sequenced to estimate repertoire size and the extent of clonotype sharing between individuals.

TCR CDR3 regions were amplified from genomic DNA by multiplex PCR using the deep immunoSEQ assay. Genomic DNA extracted from each cell subset was distributed evenly over all wells of several immunoSEQ 96-well plates, and each plate served as one replicate. For sorted subsets, about 210 ng of genomic DNA, equivalent to 25,000 to 30,000 T cell genomes, went into each replicate PCR. The purified libraries were quantified using a Qubit 3.0 fluorometer, sized with a Bioanalyzer 2100, and then quantified again using the KAPA Library Quantification kit. Every immunoSEQ 96-well plate was sequenced on a dedicated single-read 150-cycle Illumina NextSeq 550 flow cell. In the authors' own workflow: Because the immunoSEQ output held only junctional sequences and lacked quality scores, the filtering could not match the filtering applied to full-length reads. To assign V/J genes and CDR3, sequences were annotated using PyIR, a Python wrapper for IgBLAST v1.9, with IMGT germline references. Reads were removed for weak V/J assignments (E-value above 1e-6), missing CDR3, stop codons, out-of-frame junctions, or ambiguous translated residues. V3J clonotypes were defined by identical inferred V gene, J gene, and CDR3 amino acid sequence. The percentage overlap between two repertoires was calculated by dividing the number of shared unique clonotypes by the size of the smaller repertoire. Three approaches were used to assess repertoire richness: RTK rarefaction, the Chao1 estimator, and Recon v2.1 estimates of unobserved clonotypes. For all TCRbeta clonotypes obtained by the gDNA method from a handful of donors, generation probabilities were computed with OLGA. TCRdb retrieved this table from immuneACCESS and kept in-frame rearrangements only. Not all clones are present; in checked studies, unresolved V genes account for under half, and no reason is known for the remainder. Clone size and V and J calls were adopted from that table, with D and trimming inferred from the DNA. The table for this sample lists 550,000 to 700,000 clones; roughly 72% of them were counted only once. Of the sample, around 2% is held by the ten largest clones.

Unmatched junction bases come to 7, with V trimmed by 3 bases and J by 7 bases. According to the germline V gene, CDR1 reads SGDLS and CDR2 reads YYNGEE. The CDR3 starts with the cysteine, ends with the phenylalanine, and has 15 residues. Of all the DNA, just the CDR3 is kept, 45 bases in frame from base 1. As to this clone: The clone's antigen remains unknown. One base away there is no much larger clone; base qualities are not given.

Donors were healthy HIV-negative adults with no recently reported acute infections or vaccinations. Only Caucasian adults living in Nashville, Tennessee, USA were represented among the donors. CD4+ T cells were enriched by magnetic negative selection; naive cells were then positively selected on CD45RA, and the negative fraction formed the memory subset. Blood was obtained by leukapheresis, after which PBMCs were separated by Ficoll-Histopaque density gradient centrifugation and cryopreserved in liquid nitrogen vapor phase. Analytical flow cytometry was used to check the purity and quantity of each magnetically sorted T cell population. Each sorted fraction had its genomic DNA isolated and then quantified by UV absorbance on a Nanodrop 2000c. Broad study findings and their caveats: Clonotypes shared by all four sorted-subset donors showed higher generation probabilities than non-shared clonotypes. Larger estimated clonotype richness was generally found for naive subsets than for memory subsets. Pairwise subsampling led to the expectation that sequencing depth would affect the degree of clonotype sharing among donors. Sharing across a few donors was observed for around 5% of naive CD4, about 3.2% of naive CD8, 2.3% of memory CD4, and about 0.4% of memory CD8 clonotypes. Because the study included a small number of donors, the genetic and exposure-history diversity represented was limited. Rarefaction of sorted-subset datasets indicated incomplete sequencing despite the large sequencing depth. Only blood was sampled, and tissue TCR repertoires likely differ from those in blood.

Sequencing was performed on memory CD4+ T cells sorted from blood. The cell subset or site label here, explained by the study, means: CD45RA-negative fraction. The chain uses TRBV9 and TRBJ2-2; 9 central nucleotides agree with TRBD2. The receptor was isolated from a woman aged 25-40 years in good health. The CDR3 region has the sequence CASSATSGSYGELFF. The nucleotides are TGTGCCAGCAGCGCAACTAGCGGGTCGTACGGGGAGCTGTTTTTT.